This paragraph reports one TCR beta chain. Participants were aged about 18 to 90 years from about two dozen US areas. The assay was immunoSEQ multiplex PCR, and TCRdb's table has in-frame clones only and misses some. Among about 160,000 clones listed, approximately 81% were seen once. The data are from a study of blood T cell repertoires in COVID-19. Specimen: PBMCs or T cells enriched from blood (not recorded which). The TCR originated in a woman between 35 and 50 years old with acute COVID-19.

DNA of the CDR3: TGTGCTAGTGGTTTCTCCGTGACAGGGGGCTGGAATGAGCAGTTCTTC. The encoded protein is CASGFSVTGGWNEQFF. J is TRBJ2-1 and V is TRBV12-5, with 10 bases identical to TRBD1. CDR1 LGHNT and CDR2 FRNRAP come from the germline V gene. CDR3 length equals 16 residues. Trimming cost V 3 bases and J 7 bases; bases outside gene matches: 9.